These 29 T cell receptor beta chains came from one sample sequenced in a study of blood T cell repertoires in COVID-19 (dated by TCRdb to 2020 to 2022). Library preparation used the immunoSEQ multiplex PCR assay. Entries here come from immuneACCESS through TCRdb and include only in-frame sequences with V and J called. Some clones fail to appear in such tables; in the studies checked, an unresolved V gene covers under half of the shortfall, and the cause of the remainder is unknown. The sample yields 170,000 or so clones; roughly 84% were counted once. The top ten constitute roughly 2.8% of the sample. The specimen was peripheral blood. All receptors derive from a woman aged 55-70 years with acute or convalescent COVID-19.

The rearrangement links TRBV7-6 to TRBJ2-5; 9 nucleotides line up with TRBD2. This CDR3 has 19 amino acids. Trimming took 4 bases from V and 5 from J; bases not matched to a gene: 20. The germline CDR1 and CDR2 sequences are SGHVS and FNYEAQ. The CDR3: CASSSPRDFSGGPGETQYF. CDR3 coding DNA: TGTGCCAGCAGCTCCCCCCGGGACTTTAGCGGGGGACCGGGGGAGACCCAGTACTTC.

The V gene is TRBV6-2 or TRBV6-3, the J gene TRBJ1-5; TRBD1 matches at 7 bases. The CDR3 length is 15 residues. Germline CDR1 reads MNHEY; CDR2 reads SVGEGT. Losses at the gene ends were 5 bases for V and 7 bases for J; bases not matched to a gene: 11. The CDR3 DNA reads TGTGCCAGCAGTGCACTCCGGGACAGTGTCCAGCCCCAGCATTTT. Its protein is CASSALRDSVQPQHF.

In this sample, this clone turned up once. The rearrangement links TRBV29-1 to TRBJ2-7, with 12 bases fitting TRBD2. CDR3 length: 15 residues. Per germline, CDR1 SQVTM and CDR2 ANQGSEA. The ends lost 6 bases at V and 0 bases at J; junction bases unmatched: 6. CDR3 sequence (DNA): TGCAGCGTCGTTACTAGCGGGGGGACCTCCTACGAGCAGTACTTC. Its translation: CSVVTSGGTSYEQYF.

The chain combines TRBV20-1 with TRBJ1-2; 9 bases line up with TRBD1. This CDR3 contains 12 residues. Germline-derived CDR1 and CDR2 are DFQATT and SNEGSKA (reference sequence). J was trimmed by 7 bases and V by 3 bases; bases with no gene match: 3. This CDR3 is CSASPQGAGYTF. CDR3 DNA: TGCAGTGCTAGTCCACAGGGGGCTGGCTACACCTTC.

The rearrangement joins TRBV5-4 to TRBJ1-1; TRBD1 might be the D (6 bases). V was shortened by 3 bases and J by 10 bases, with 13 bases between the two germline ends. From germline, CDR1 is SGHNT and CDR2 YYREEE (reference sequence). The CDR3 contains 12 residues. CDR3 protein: CASSSTGLGAFF. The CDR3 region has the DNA TGTGCCAGCAGCTCTACAGGGTTAGGAGCTTTCTTT.

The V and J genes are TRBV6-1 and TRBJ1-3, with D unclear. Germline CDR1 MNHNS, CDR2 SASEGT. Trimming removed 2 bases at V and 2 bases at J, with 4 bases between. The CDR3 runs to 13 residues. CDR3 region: CASSESAGNTIYF. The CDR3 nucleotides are TGTGCCAGCAGTGAATCAGCTGGAAACACCATATATTTT.

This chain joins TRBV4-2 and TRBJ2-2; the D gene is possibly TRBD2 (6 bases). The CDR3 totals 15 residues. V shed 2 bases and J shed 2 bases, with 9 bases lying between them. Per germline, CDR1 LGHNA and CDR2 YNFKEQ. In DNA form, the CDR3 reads TGTGCCAGCAGCCAACTAGCGAGAAACACCGGGGAGCTGTTTTTT. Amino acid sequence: CASSQLARNTGELFF.

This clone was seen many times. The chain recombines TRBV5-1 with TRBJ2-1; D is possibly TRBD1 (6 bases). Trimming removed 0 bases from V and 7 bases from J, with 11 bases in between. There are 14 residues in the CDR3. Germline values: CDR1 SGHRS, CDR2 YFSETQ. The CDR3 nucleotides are TGCGCCAGCAGCTTGGATCCAGGGGTAAATGAGCAGTTCTTC. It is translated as CASSLDPGVNEQFF.

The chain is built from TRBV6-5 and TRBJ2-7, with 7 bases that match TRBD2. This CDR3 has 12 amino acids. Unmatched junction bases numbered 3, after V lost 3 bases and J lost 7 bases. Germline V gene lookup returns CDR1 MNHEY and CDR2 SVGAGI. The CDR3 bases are TGTGCCAGCAGTTATAGGGAGGGGGAGCAGTACTTC. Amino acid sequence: CASSYREGEQYF.

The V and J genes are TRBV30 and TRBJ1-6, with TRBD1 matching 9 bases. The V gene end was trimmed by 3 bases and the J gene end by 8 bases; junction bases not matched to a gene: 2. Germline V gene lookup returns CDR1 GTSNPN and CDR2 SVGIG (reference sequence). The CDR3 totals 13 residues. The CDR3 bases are TGTGCCTGGAGGGACAGGGGCGATTCACCCCTCCACTTT. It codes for CAWRDRGDSPLHF.

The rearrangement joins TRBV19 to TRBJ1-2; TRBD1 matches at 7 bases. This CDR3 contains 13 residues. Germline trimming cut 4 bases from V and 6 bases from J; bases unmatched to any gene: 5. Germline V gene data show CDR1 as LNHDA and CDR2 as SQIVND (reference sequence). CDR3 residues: CASSTTGMDGYTF. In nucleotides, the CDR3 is TGTGCCAGTAGTACGACAGGGATGGATGGCTACACCTTC.

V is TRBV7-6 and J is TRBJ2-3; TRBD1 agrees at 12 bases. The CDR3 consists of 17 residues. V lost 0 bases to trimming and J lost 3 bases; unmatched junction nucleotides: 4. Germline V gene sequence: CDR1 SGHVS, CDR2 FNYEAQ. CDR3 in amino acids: CASSLAAGQGATDTQYF. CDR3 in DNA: TGTGCCAGCAGCTTAGCGGCGGGACAGGGGGCAACAGATACGCAGTATTTT.

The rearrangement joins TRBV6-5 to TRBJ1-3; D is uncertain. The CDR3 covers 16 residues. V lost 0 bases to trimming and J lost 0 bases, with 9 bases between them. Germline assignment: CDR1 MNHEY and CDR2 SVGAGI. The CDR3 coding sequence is TGTGCCAGCAGTTACTCGGCGGTGAACTCTGGAAACACCATATATTTT. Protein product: CASSYSAVNSGNTIYF.

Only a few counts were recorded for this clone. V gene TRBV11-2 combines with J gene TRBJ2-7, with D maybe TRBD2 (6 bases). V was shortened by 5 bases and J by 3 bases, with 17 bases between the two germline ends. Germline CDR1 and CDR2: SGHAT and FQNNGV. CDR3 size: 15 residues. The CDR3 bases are TGTGCCAGCAGCCAACCCCTGGGTAGCGGCTACGAGCAGTACTTC. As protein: CASSQPLGSGYEQYF.

CDR3 residues: CASTPRDSGGTNTGELFF. CDR3 sequence (DNA): TGTGCCAGCACCCCACGGGATAGCGGGGGGACGAACACCGGGGAGCTGTTTTTT. The gene calls are TRBV7-8 and TRBJ2-2, with 10 bases fitting TRBD2. Germline loops: CDR1 SGHVS, CDR2 FQNEAQ. Trimming at V came to 7 bases and at J to 0 bases, leaving 11 bases not matched to a gene. The CDR3 has 18 amino acids.

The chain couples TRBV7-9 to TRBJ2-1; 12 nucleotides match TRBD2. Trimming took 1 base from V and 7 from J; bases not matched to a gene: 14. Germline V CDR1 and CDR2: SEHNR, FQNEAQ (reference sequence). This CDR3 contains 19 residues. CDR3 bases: TGTGCCAGCAGCTTAGGGGCCTCTAGCGGGGGGGCTCTAATTAATGAGCAGTTCTTC. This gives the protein CASSLGASSGGALINEQFF.

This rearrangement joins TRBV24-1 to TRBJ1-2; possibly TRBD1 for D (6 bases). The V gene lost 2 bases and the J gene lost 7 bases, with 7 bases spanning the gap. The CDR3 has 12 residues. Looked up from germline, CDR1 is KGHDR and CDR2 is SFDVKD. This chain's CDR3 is CATSDSGAGYTF. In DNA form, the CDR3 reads TGTGCCACCAGTGATTCAGGGGCTGGCTACACCTTC.

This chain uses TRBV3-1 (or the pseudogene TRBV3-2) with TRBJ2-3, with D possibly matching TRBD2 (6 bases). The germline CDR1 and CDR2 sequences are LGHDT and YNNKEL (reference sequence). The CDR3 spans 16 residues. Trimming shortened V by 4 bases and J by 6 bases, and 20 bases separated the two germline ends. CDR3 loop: CASSRFDPGTLDTQYF. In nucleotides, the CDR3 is TGTGCCAGCAGCCGTTTCGACCCGGGGACTTTGGATACGCAGTATTTT.

The CDR3, as DNA: TGTGCCAGCAGCCATGGGCAGCCTCCTACTCTCTACGAGCAGTACTTC. It specifies CASSHGQPPTLYEQYF. V usage is TRBV3-1 (or the pseudogene TRBV3-2) and J usage is TRBJ2-7; D gene uncertain. Germline CDR1 and CDR2: LGHDT and YNNKEL (reference sequence). Trimming stripped 3 bases from V and 3 bases from J, with 18 bases between. This CDR3 has 16 residues.

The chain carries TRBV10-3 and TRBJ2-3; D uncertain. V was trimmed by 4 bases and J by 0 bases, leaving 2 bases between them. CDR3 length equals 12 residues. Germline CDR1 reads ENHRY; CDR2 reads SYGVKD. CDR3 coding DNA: TGTGCCATCAGTGCTAGCACAGATACGCAGTATTTT. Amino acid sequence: CAISASTDTQYF.

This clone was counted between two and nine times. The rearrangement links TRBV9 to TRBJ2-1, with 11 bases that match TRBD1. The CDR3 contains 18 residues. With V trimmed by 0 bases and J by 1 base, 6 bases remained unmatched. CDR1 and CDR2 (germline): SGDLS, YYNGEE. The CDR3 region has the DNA TGTGCCAGCAGCGTAGTTGGGACAGGGGGTGGTTCCTACAATGAGCAGTTCTTC. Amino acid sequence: CASSVVGTGGGSYNEQFF.

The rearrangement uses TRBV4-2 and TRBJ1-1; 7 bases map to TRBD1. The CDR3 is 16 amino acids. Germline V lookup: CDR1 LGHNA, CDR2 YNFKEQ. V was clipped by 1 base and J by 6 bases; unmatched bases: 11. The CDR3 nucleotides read TGTGCCAGCAGCCAAGGGCGACAGGGAGGTCGGCCTGAAGCTTTCTTT. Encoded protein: CASSQGRQGGRPEAFF.

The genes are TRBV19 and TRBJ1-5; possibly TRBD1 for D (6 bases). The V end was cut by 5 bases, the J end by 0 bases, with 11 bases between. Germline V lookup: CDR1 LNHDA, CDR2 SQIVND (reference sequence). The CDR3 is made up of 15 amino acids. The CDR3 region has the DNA TGTGCCAGTAGTGAGCAGGGGAATAGCAATCAGCCCCAGCATTTT. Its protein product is CASSEQGNSNQPQHF.

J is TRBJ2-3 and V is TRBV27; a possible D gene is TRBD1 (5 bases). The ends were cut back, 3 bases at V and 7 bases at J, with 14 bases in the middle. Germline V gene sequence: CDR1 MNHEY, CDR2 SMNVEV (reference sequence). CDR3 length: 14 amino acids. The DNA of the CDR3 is TGTGCCAGCAGTTTTGACAGAGTTCGGAATACGCAGTATTTT. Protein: CASSFDRVRNTQYF.

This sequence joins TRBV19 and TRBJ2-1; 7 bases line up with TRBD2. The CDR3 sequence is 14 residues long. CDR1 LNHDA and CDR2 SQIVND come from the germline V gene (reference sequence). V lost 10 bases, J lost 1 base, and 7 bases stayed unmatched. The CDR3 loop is CATTKAGSYNEQFF. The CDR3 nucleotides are TGTGCCACGACGAAAGCGGGATCCTACAATGAGCAGTTCTTC.

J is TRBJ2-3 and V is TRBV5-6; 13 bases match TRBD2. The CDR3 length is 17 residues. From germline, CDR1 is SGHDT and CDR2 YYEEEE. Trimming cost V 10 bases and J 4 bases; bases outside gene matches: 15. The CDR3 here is CASSLEEGLAGSDTQYF. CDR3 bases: TGTGCCTCCAGCCTGGAGGAGGGACTAGCGGGGTCAGATACGCAGTATTTT.

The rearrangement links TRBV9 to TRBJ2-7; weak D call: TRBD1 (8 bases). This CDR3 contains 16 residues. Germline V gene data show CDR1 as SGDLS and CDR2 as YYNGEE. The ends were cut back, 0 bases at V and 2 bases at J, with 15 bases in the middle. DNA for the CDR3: TGTGCCAGCAGCGTAGCCGACACAGGGGGGGCCTACGAGCAGTACTTC. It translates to CASSVADTGGAYEQYF.

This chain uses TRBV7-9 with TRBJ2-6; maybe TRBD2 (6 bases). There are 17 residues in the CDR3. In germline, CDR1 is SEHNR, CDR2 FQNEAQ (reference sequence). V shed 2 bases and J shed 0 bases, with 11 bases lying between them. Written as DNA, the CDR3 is TGTGCCAGCAGCTTACGGGGGATGAGCTCTGGGGCCAACGTCCTGACTTTC. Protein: CASSLRGMSSGANVLTF.

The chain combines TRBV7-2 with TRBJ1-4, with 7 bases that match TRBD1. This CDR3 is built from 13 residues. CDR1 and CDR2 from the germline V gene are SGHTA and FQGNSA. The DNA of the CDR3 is TGTGCGACAGGGAAGGGAGCTAATGAAAAACTGTTTTTT. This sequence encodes CATGKGANEKLFF.